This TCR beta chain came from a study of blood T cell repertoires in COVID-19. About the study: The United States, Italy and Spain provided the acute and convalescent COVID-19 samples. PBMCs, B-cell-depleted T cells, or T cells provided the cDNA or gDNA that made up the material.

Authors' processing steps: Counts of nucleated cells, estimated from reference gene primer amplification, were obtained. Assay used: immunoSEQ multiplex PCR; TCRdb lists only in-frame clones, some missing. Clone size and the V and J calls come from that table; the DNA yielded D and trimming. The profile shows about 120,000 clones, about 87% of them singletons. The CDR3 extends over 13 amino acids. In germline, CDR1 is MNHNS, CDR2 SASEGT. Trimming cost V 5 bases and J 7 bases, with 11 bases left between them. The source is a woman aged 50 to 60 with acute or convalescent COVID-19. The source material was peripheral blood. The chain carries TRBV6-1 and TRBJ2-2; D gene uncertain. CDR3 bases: TGTGCCAGCAGTTCCCCTGAGAGCGGGGAGCTGTTTTTT. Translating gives CASSSPESGELFF.